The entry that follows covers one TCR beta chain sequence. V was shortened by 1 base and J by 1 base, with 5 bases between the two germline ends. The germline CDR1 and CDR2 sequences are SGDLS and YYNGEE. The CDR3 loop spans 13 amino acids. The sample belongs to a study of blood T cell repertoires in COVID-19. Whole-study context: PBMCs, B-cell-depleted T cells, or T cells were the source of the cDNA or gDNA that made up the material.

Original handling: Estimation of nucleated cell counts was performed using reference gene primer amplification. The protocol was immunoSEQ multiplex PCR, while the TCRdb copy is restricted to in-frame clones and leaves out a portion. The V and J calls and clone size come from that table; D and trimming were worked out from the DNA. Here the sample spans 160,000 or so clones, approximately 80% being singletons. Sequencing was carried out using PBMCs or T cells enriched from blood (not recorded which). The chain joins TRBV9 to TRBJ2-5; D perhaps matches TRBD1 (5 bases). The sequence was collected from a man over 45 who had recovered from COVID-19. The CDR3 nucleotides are TGTGCCAGCAGCGTACAGGGCCAAGAGACCCAGTACTTC. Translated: CASSVQGQETQYF.